This T cell receptor (beta chain) appears in the sequencing data of a study of Graves' ophthalmopathy and Graves' hyperthyroidism. V lost 3 bases to trimming and J lost 3 bases, with 15 bases between them. Germline CDR1 reads SGHNT; CDR2 reads YENEEA. There are 17 residues in the CDR3. Whole-study results and caveats: Cross-validated, the 13-signature model showed 87.88%/81.08% sensitivity/specificity, and 80%/75% in the test set.

This clonotype was counted at least ten times. What it recognizes is unknown. Investigators amplified TCR beta CDR3 regions from RNA transcripts. An opening RT-PCR round employed HTBI primers and preceded a second-round multiplex PCR. TCRdb redid the calling of the multiplex PCR reads with MiXCR, one entry per CDR3 protein. The sample contains 200,000 to 250,000 distinct CDR3 sequences, 20% to 25% of which appear only once. Ophthalmopathic donors had moderate-to-severe activity, CAS ≥3 and NOSPECS ≥4, with disease that had lasted under 3 months. Sequenced: peripheral blood. The sequence came from a woman aged 45-59 years with Graves' ophthalmopathy. The chain is built from TRBV11-3 and TRBJ2-6; perhaps TRBD2 as D (6 bases). For the CDR3, the DNA is TGTGCCAGCAGCTTTTATGTAGGGAGGTTTGGGGCCAACGTCCTGACTTTC. Amino acids: CASSFYVGRFGANVLTF.